The 3 T cell receptor beta chains listed next were all sequenced from one sample in a study of human T cells and chemical hapten exposure. TCRdb re-derived calls from the RACE reads in MiXCR, one entry per CDR3 protein. The data show around 340,000 distinct CDR3 sequences, under 8% seen once. Time point specified: patch test 1, 2 weeks after DPC sensitization. Treatment meaning: therapeutic diphenylcyclopropenone sensitization with weekly scalp DPC. Sequencing used whole blood, obtained in connection with sensitization to the hapten diphenylcyclopropenone (DPC). These TCRs come from a woman under 30 with alopecia areata. Some clones in this sample may be carry-over from other donors' samples.

This clonotype appeared a few times. The rearrangement links TRBV3-1 to TRBJ1-2, with 8 bases identical to TRBD1. Germline assignment: CDR1 LGHDT and CDR2 YNNKEL (reference sequence). The CDR3 is 15 residues long. The V and J ends lost 0 bases and 5 bases, in that order; junction bases with no gene match: 5. Written as DNA, the CDR3 is TGTGCCAGCAGCCAAGAACCGGGACAGGAATATGGCTACACCTTC. Translated: CASSQEPGQEYGYTF.

Comment on this clonotype: An end of the junction differs from the germline gene, which may be a read error. Here the CDR3 reads CAGRRGGYNEQFF. Here the CDR3 DNA reads TGTGCCGGCAGACGAGGGGGTTACAATGAGCAGTTCTTC. The chain carries TRBV6-2 or TRBV6-3 and TRBJ2-1; D might be TRBD1 (6 bases). CDR1 and CDR2 (germline): MNHEY, SVGEGT. The CDR3 is 13 residues long.

Of note for this clonotype: A much larger clone differs from this one at a single base, so this may be a read error. The chain links TRBV4-2 to TRBJ1-2, with D perhaps matching TRBD1 (6 bases). Trimming stripped 0 bases from V and 7 bases from J, with 15 bases between. The CDR3 runs 15 residues. Germline CDR1 reads LGHNA; CDR2 reads YNFKEQ. The CDR3 region has the DNA TGTGCCAGCAGCCAAGATTTACCGGGGGCCGCTGGCTACACCTTC. It specifies CASSQDLPGAAGYTF.